These 30 T cell receptor beta chains originate from one sample sequenced in a study of shared clonotypes between healthy human individuals. Naive CD8 populations comprised CD45RO-negative cells positively selected for CCR7, excluding terminally differentiated effector memory CD45RA+ cells. TCRdb keeps only in-frame clones here, not all; method: immunoSEQ multiplex PCR. The sample lists around 650,000 clones, about 96% occurring once. Specimen: naive CD8+ T cells sorted from blood. The receptors here all came from a young woman in good health.

The chain employs TRBV6-1 and TRBJ1-1; D gene unclear. Deletions cut 2 bases from V and 4 bases from J, with 11 bases between. This CDR3 is 14 amino acids long. Germline-derived CDR1 and CDR2 are MNHNS and SASEGT. In DNA form, the CDR3 reads TGTGCCAGCAGTGAACCCGGTAGCGGCACTGAAGCTTTCTTT. It is translated as CASSEPGSGTEAFF.

The rearrangement joins TRBV5-6 to TRBJ2-7; D gene ambiguous. V lost 2 bases and J 2 bases, leaving 11 bases between the germline ends. The CDR3 contains 14 residues. Germline-derived CDR1 and CDR2 are SGHDT and YYEEEE. CDR3 region: CASSFIAGPYEQYF. The DNA for the CDR3 is TGTGCCAGCAGCTTCATAGCCGGTCCCTACGAGCAGTACTTC.

CDR3: CASTPVGTSYEQYF. Written as DNA, the CDR3 is TGTGCCAGCACCCCCGTGGGGACCAGCTACGAGCAGTACTTC. The chain couples TRBV27 to TRBJ2-7, with D perhaps assigned TRBD1 or TRBD2 (5 bases each). Trimming shortened V by 7 bases and J by 3 bases, and 16 bases separated the two germline ends. Per germline, CDR1 MNHEY and CDR2 SMNVEV (reference sequence). The CDR3 has 14 residues.

The chain joins TRBV27 to TRBJ1-2; 7 bases are shared with TRBD1. Per germline, CDR1 MNHEY and CDR2 SMNVEV (reference sequence). This CDR3 is built from 17 residues. The V segment lost 4 bases and the J segment 2 bases; nucleotides outside the gene matches: 13. The CDR3, as DNA: TGTGCCAGCAGTTCCTCCCACCTGAACAGGGGAAACTATGGCTACACCTTC. Amino acid sequence: CASSSSHLNRGNYGYTF.

This clone appeared once. The rearrangement uses TRBV25-1 and TRBJ2-1; TRBD1 or TRBD2 may be the D gene (5 bases each). In germline, CDR1 is MGHDK, CDR2 SYGVNS. V was shortened by 1 base and J by 3 bases, with 13 bases between the two germline ends. The CDR3 has 16 amino acids. CDR3 residues: CASSESVRDLYNEQFF. The CDR3 DNA reads as TGTGCCAGCAGTGAATCAGTAAGGGACCTCTACAATGAGCAGTTCTTC.

The V and J genes are TRBV19 and TRBJ1-1; 8 bases line up with TRBD1. V was clipped by 6 bases and J by 13 bases; unmatched bases: 22. The CDR3 contains 16 residues. From germline, CDR1 is LNHDA and CDR2 SQIVND (reference sequence). CDR3 loop: CASSPKRDRPKREFFF. CDR3 bases: TGTGCCAGTAGCCCTAAGCGGGACAGGCCTAAAAGGGAATTTTTCTTT.

The chain links TRBV14 to TRBJ2-7; D uncertain. The CDR3 totals 12 residues. V was cut by 1 base and J by 7 bases, with 8 bases left in between. Germline CDR1 reads SGHDN; CDR2 reads FVKESK. CDR3 in amino acids: CASSQALAEQYF. The CDR3 coding sequence is TGTGCCAGCAGCCAAGCCTTAGCTGAGCAGTACTTC.

The V gene is TRBV7-9, the J gene TRBJ2-6; TRBD1 agrees at 9 bases. V lost 4 bases, J lost 2 bases, and 9 bases stayed unmatched. CDR3 size: 18 residues. CDR1 and CDR2 (germline): SEHNR, FQNEAQ (reference sequence). CDR3 residues: CASSSNRGRQPGANVLTF. CDR3 in DNA: TGTGCCAGCAGCTCGAACAGGGGGCGGCAGCCTGGGGCCAACGTCCTGACTTTC.

On this clone itself: Other DNA sequences from this sample encode an identical CDR3 as well. The gene calls are TRBV28 and TRBJ1-1; TRBD1 might be the D (5 bases). The germline V gene has CDR1 MDHEN and CDR2 SYDVKM. This CDR3 contains 14 residues. The germline V and J ends were trimmed by 2 bases and 1 base, with 8 bases remaining between them. CDR3 protein: CASSLGQGNTEAFF. The DNA for the CDR3 is TGTGCCAGCAGTTTAGGGCAGGGGAACACTGAAGCTTTCTTT.

The V and J genes are TRBV27 and TRBJ1-1; 8 bases match TRBD1. The CDR3 covers 14 residues. Trimming at V came to 3 bases and at J to 7 bases, leaving 7 bases not matched to a gene. Germline loops: CDR1 MNHEY, CDR2 SMNVEV (reference sequence). The CDR3 DNA sequence: TGTGCCAGCAGTTTGCAGACAGGGGCGGATGAAGCTTTCTTT. This sequence encodes CASSLQTGADEAFF.

This chain links TRBV19 with TRBJ1-5, with TRBD1 as a possible D gene (5 bases). V gave up 4 bases and J gave up 7 bases, with 11 bases separating them. The CDR3 extends over 13 amino acids. Germline CDR1 LNHDA, CDR2 SQIVND (reference sequence). CDR3 residues: CASSKGPEQPQHF. CDR3 nucleotides: TGTGCCAGTAGTAAGGGGCCCGAGCAGCCCCAGCATTTT.

This clone has a single count. This chain links TRBV20-1 with TRBJ1-2; the match to TRBD1 covers 8 bases. V shed 6 bases and J 14 bases; nucleotides not matched to a gene: 11. The CDR3 has 11 amino acids. Germline assignment: CDR1 DFQATT and CDR2 SNEGSKA (reference sequence). The CDR3 sequence is CSAPGQALFTF. CDR3 nucleotide sequence: TGCAGTGCACCGGGACAGGCACTTTTTACCTTC.

The CDR3 nucleotides read TGCGCCAGCAGCCCAATCCCACTAGCGGAGACCCAGTACTTC. Its translation is CASSPIPLAETQYF. The rearrangement joins TRBV23-1 to TRBJ2-5, with 7 bases fitting TRBD2. TRBV23-1 is flagged as an ORF with uncertain function. There are 14 residues in the CDR3. V dropped 6 bases and J dropped 5; count of bases not matched to a gene: 9.

The chain has TRBV6-5 and TRBJ1-2, with a weak D call TRBD1 (5 bases). The CDR3 is 14 residues long. Trimming pared 6 bases from V and 1 base from J, leaving 12 bases between. Germline CDR1 is MNHEY and CDR2 is SVGAGI. In DNA, the CDR3 is TGTGCCAGCAGCCCACAGGTTCTTAACTATGGCTACACCTTC. Protein sequence: CASSPQVLNYGYTF.

This rearrangement joins TRBV29-1 to TRBJ1-1, with D hard to call. Trimming cost V 0 bases and J 10 bases, with 9 bases left between them. Germline assignment: CDR1 SQVTM and CDR2 ANQGSEA. The CDR3 totals 11 residues. The CDR3 reads CSVEDSARAFF. CDR3 nucleotide sequence: TGCAGCGTTGAAGACTCAGCTAGAGCTTTCTTT.

The rearrangement joins TRBV27 to TRBJ1-2; D may be TRBD1 (6 bases). V was clipped by 6 bases and J by 4 bases, with 12 bases between them. CDR3 length equals 13 residues. Germline CDR1 reads MNHEY; CDR2 reads SMNVEV (reference sequence). The chain's CDR3 is CASRGGGGYGYTF. Here the CDR3 DNA reads TGTGCCAGCAGAGGGGGAGGCGGCTATGGCTACACCTTC.

The V gene is TRBV6-5, the J gene TRBJ2-5; unclear D gene. Per germline, CDR1 MNHEY and CDR2 SVGAGI. There are 13 residues in the CDR3. Trimming took 4 bases from V and 3 from J, leaving 9 bases between them. CDR3 sequence (DNA): TGTGCCAGCAGTTCAAACAACAAAGAGACCCAGTACTTC. Translation gives CASSSNNKETQYF.

This chain joins TRBV9 and TRBJ2-1, with D perhaps matching TRBD2 (5 bases). V lost 0 bases and J lost 6, with 16 bases in between. Germline V CDR1 and CDR2: SGDLS, YYNGEE. The CDR3 runs 16 residues. CDR3 residues: CASSVGSAGNVNEQFF. CDR3 nucleotides: TGTGCCAGCAGCGTAGGATCAGCCGGGAACGTCAATGAGCAGTTCTTC. Looking up the rest from reference TRBV9 and TRBJ2-1 gives the full variable domain: DSGVTQTPKHLITATGQRVTLRCSPRSGDLSVYWYQQSLDQGLQFLIQYYNGEERAKGNILERFSAQQFPDLHSELNLSSLELGDSALYFCASSVGSAGNVNEQFFGPGTRLTVL.

This chain links TRBV28 with TRBJ2-5; no clear D gene. The CDR3 spans 14 residues. Germline V gene lookup returns CDR1 MDHEN and CDR2 SYDVKM. Trimming took off 8 bases at V and 0 bases at J, with 13 bases between the two ends. The DNA of the CDR3 is TGTGCCAGCCTACGGGCGGAAGACCAAGAGACCCAGTACTTC. Translating it yields CASLRAEDQETQYF.

The gene calls are TRBV2 and TRBJ2-5; the D is unclear. Germline V lookup: CDR1 SNHLY, CDR2 FYNNEI. The CDR3 runs 12 residues. Trimming left V 4 bases short and J 3 bases short, with 6 bases between. This CDR3 reads CASSGEEETQYF. CDR3 DNA sequence: TGTGCCAGCAGTGGAGAGGAAGAGACCCAGTACTTC.

V is TRBV29-1 and J is TRBJ1-2; D unclear. The CDR3 covers 13 residues. The germline V gene has CDR1 SQVTM and CDR2 ANQGSEA. V was shortened by 6 bases and J by 3 bases, with 14 bases between the two germline ends. CDR3 protein: CSVDTVTDYGYTF. The CDR3 DNA sequence: TGCAGCGTAGACACAGTGACCGACTATGGCTACACCTTC.

Turning to this clone: The junction departs from the called germline gene at one end, perhaps through a read error. As DNA, the CDR3 is TGTGCCTATCAGCCCGGGGGCAACGTCCTGACTTTC. Protein product: CAYQPGGNVLTF. The chain combines TRBV2 with TRBJ2-6; tentative D call: TRBD2 (6 bases). In germline, CDR1 is SNHLY, CDR2 FYNNEI. The CDR3 runs to 12 residues.

V usage is TRBV7-9 and J usage is TRBJ2-7, with TRBD2 identical over 7 bases. The CDR3 covers 15 residues. J was trimmed by 2 bases and V by 4 bases; bases with no gene match: 8. CDR1 is SEHNR and CDR2 is FQNEAQ in the germline V gene (reference sequence). CDR3 region: CASSWTSGKAYEQYF. The CDR3 DNA follows: TGTGCCAGCAGCTGGACGAGCGGGAAGGCCTACGAGCAGTACTTC.

The chain recombines TRBV28 with TRBJ2-1; tentative D call: TRBD2 (5 bases). Germline CDR1 and CDR2: MDHEN and SYDVKM. Trimming stripped 2 bases from V and 7 bases from J, with 15 bases between. The CDR3 is 15 residues long. The CDR3 protein is CASSLVTTRGNEQFF. CDR3 DNA: TGTGCCAGCAGTTTAGTGACTACCCGAGGGAATGAGCAGTTCTTC.

Concerning this clone itself: Other DNA sequences within the sample encode an identical CDR3. V gene TRBV27 combines with J gene TRBJ2-1; tentatively, D is TRBD2 (5 bases). With 5 bases removed from V and 7 bases from J, the gap between germline ends came to 6 bases. This CDR3 comprises 11 residues. Germline CDR1 and CDR2: MNHEY and SMNVEV (reference sequence). The CDR3 is CASSRGNEQFF. The CDR3 nucleotides read TGTGCCAGCAGTCGAGGGAATGAGCAGTTCTTC.

The rearrangement uses TRBV2 and TRBJ2-7; D call uncertain. The CDR3 loop spans 13 amino acids. The V gene's germline CDR1 is SNHLY and CDR2 FYNNEI. V was clipped by 6 bases and J by 0 bases, with 9 bases between them. CDR3 loop: CASRDVTSYEQYF. The CDR3 DNA follows: TGTGCCAGCAGAGACGTAACCTCCTACGAGCAGTACTTC.

The genes are TRBV30 and TRBJ2-7; no definite D call. Germline values: CDR1 GTSNPN, CDR2 SVGIG (reference sequence). Trimming stripped 4 bases from V and 2 bases from J, with 12 bases between. CDR3 length equals 13 residues. In nucleotides, the CDR3 is TGTGCCTGGACTTCCGGGCCGACCTACGAGCAGTACTTC. Its protein is CAWTSGPTYEQYF. Using reference TRBV30 and TRBJ2-7 for the parts outside the CDR3, the full variable domain is SQTIHQWPATLVQPVGSPLSLECTVEGTSNPNLYWYRQAAGRGLQLLFYSVGIGQISSEVPQNLSASRPQDRQFILSSKKLLLSDSGFYLCAWTSGPTYEQYFGPGTRLTVT.

A single count supports this clone. The CDR3 DNA is TGTGCCAGCAGCTCCGGGACAGGGCCCTCCTACGAGCAGTACTTC. It translates to CASSSGTGPSYEQYF. The rearrangement links TRBV7-6 to TRBJ2-7, with 9 nucleotides matching TRBD1. This CDR3 is built from 15 residues. V dropped 4 bases and J dropped 0; count of bases not matched to a gene: 4. Germline CDR1 and CDR2: SGHVS and FNYEAQ.

This chain connects TRBV11-2 to TRBJ1-1; 8 bases match TRBD1. The germline CDR1 and CDR2 sequences are SGHAT and FQNNGV. Losses at the gene ends were 4 bases for V and 8 bases for J; bases not matched to a gene: 12. The CDR3 is 15 amino acids. The CDR3 bases are TGTGCCAGCAGCTCCTCTGGCAGGGGGCTCGGAGAAGCTTTCTTT. The encoded protein is CASSSSGRGLGEAFF.

This sequence joins TRBV4-1 and TRBJ2-7, with 8 bases matching TRBD1. The trim removed 8 bases at V and 0 bases at J, leaving 9 bases unmatched. Germline CDR1 MGHRA, CDR2 YSYEKL. CDR3 size: 15 residues. The CDR3, as DNA: TGCGCCAGCGCCCCCCTACAGGGGGGCTCCTACGAGCAGTACTTC. Residues: CASAPLQGGSYEQYF.